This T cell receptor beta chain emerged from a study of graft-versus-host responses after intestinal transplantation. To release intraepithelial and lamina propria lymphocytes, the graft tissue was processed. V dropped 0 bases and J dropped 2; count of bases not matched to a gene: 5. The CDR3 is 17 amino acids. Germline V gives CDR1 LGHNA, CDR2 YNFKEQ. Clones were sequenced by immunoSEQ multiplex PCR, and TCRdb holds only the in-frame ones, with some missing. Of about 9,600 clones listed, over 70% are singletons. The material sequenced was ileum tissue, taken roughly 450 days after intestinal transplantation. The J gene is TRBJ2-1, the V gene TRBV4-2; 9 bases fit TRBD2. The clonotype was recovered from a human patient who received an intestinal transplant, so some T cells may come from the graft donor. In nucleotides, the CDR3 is TGTGCCAGCAGCCAAGAATCTCTAGCGGGGACCTACAATGAGCAGTTCTTC. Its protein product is CASSQESLAGTYNEQFF.